This T cell receptor beta chain was retrieved from a study of CD8+ T cells in alopecia areata. Isolated RNA was reverse transcribed into cDNA used as the sequencing template. The data were produced by immunoSEQ multiplex PCR, yet TCRdb's version contains in-frame clones alone and is incomplete. The sample holds roughly 140,000 clones, roughly 82% seen once. This clone was observed a single time. What it recognizes is unknown. The ends were cut back, 3 bases at V and 5 bases at J, with 10 bases in the middle. This CDR3 comprises 13 residues. Treatment meaning: oral pan-JAK inhibitor, 5-10 mg twice daily. Researchers gathered lesional scalp punch biopsies and peripheral blood from patients with alopecia areata. Study results and limitations: Both scalp clonality and the expanded CD8+ clones among the top 100 showed a significant decrease with tofacitinib. The presence of one nonresponder keeps the tie between baseline CD8+ expansion and response uncertain. Lesional tissue from the scalp (especially in alopecia totalis/universalis) showed higher clonality than normal scalp.

The gene calls are TRBV23-1 and TRBJ2-5; no reliable D call. TRBV23-1 is given ORF status, its function remaining uncertain. Material: CD8+ T cells sorted from blood, obtained at week 4, from a patient treated with tofacitinib. This receptor was obtained from a human donor with alopecia areata. The CDR3 spells CASSQAEWETQYF. The CDR3 nucleotides read TGCGCCAGCAGTCAGGCAGAGTGGGAGACCCAGTACTTC.